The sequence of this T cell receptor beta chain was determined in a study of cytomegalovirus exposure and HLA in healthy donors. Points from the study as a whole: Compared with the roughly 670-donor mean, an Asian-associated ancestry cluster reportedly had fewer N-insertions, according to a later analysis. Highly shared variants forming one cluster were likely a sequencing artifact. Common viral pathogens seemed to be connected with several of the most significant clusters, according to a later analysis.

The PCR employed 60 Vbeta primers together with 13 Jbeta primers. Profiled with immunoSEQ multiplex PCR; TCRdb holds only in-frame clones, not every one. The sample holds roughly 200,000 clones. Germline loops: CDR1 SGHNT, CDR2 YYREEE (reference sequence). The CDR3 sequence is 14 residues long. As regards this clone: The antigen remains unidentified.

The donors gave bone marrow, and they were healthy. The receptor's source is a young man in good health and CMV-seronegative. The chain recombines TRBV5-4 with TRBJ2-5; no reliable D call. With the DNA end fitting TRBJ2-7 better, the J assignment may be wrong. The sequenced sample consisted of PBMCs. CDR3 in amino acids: CASSLGMSSYEQYF. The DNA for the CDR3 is TGTGCCAGCAGCTTGGGCATGAGCTCCTACGAGCAGTACTTC.